Following are 20 T cell receptor beta chains from one sample sequenced in a study of CD8+CD57+ T cells in acquired aplastic anemia. Profiling of TCR beta VDJ combinations and CDR3 sequences used genomic DNA as template. TCRdb independently ran MiXCR on the reads; one entry per CDR3 protein. The sample includes about 400,000 distinct CDR3 sequences, roughly 64% of them seen just once. The sample was sorted CD4+, CD8+, or CD8+CD57+ T cells (not recorded which) from PBMCs. Receptor source: a human donor in good health, serving as a control.

This clonotype was recorded a few times. The conserved closing phenylalanine or tryptophan is absent in this CDR3, likely reflecting a read error. No DNA is shown, since the ends of the CDR3 on it are uncertain; the CDR3 is the one TCRdb lists. The chain uses TRBV15 and TRBJ1-3; whether TRBD1, the table's D call, matches the DNA was not checked. 12 amino acids form the CDR3, both terminal residues included. The germline V gene has CDR1 LNHNV and CDR2 YYDKDF (reference sequence). The CDR3 spells CATSRDTGRGNN.

This clonotype was seen many times. The chain has TRBV6-1 and TRBJ2-1, with TRBD1 identical over 8 bases. Germline CDR1 MNHNS, CDR2 SASEGT. Unmatched junction bases numbered 7, after V lost 6 bases and J lost 6 bases. This CDR3 comprises 14 residues. This chain's CDR3 is CASSQDRELNEQFF. CDR3 DNA sequence: TGTGCCAGCAGCCAGGACAGGGAACTCAATGAGCAGTTCTTC.

This clonotype was found many times. The chain links TRBV11-2 to TRBJ1-2; 10 bases fit TRBD1. This CDR3 spans 16 amino acids. Germline lookup yields CDR1 SGHAT and CDR2 FQNNGV. Unmatched junction bases numbered 12, after V lost 5 bases and J lost 6 bases. The DNA for the CDR3 is TGTGCCAGCAGCCCCGGGTCGGGACAGGGGAAGCATGGCTACACCTTC. Translating it yields CASSPGSGQGKHGYTF.

The chain employs TRBV5-1 and TRBJ1-2; the match to TRBD1 covers 8 bases. The V gene end was trimmed by 4 bases and the J gene end by 10 bases; junction bases not matched to a gene: 9. The CDR3 loop spans 13 amino acids. Germline V gives CDR1 SGHRS, CDR2 YFSETQ. As DNA, the CDR3 is TGCGCCAGCAGCCCCCCGGCAGGGGGCTACTACACCTTC. Amino acids: CASSPPAGGYYTF. Complete variable domain (other parts from reference TRBV5-1 and TRBJ1-2): KAGVTQTPRYLIKTRGQQVTLSCSPISGHRSVSWYQQTPGQGLQFLFEYFSETQRNKGNFPGRFSGRQFSNSRSEMNVSTLELGDSALYLCASSPPAGGYYTFGSGTRLTVV.

This clonotype was observed many times. The conserved final phenylalanine or tryptophan is absent from the CDR3, which likely points to a read error. The V gene is TRBV19, the J gene TRBJ2-5, with D perhaps TRBD1 or TRBD2 (7 bases each). The germline gives CDR1 LNHDA, CDR2 SQIVND (reference sequence). This CDR3 is built from 16 residues. Trimming shortened V by 5 bases and J by 2 bases, and 18 bases separated the two germline ends. CDR3 loop: CASSRSGTASQETQYS. The CDR3, as DNA: TGTGCCAGTAGTCGCAGCGGGACAGCGTCTCAAGAGACCCAGTACTCC.

The rearrangement links TRBV9 to TRBJ2-2; 8 nucleotides align to TRBD2. Germline lookup yields CDR1 SGDLS and CDR2 YYNGEE. CDR3 length: 15 residues. Trimming removed 7 bases from V and 15 bases from J; junction bases left unmatched: 20. CDR3 coding DNA: TGTGCCAGCTCACCACGCGGCGGGGGGAGCGCCTACGTGTTTTTT. Translation gives CASSPRGGGSAYVFF.

The J gene is TRBJ1-4, the V gene TRBV7-2; D not resolved. V lost 1 base, J lost 17 bases, and 23 bases lay in between. The CDR3 contains 15 residues. CDR1 and CDR2 from the germline V gene are SGHTA and FQGNSA. The CDR3 nucleotides are TGTGCCAGCAGCTTAGTCGTCAGATGGGGTGAAATTCTTTTTTTT. Protein sequence: CASSLVVRWGEILFF.

This clonotype was found a few times. V and J are TRBV25-1 and TRBJ1-3; D is unresolved. Germline CDR1 is MGHDK and CDR2 is SYGVNS. This CDR3 is built from 13 residues. V lost 3 bases, J lost 4 bases, and 7 bases lay in between. CDR3 sequence reads: CASSDFKGNTIYF. In nucleotides, the CDR3 is TGTGCCAGCAGTGATTTTAAAGGAAACACCATATATTTT.

Concerning this clonotype itself: At one end the junction does not follow the germline gene, possibly because of a read error. This chain connects TRBV2 to TRBJ2-1; D is unresolved. The germline V gene encodes CDR1 SNHLY and CDR2 FYNNEI. The CDR3 is made up of 14 amino acids. The DNA for the CDR3 is TGTGCCAGCAGCCTGGTAGGTGGGTTCGCTGAGCAGCTCTTC. The encoded protein is CASSLVGGFAEQLF.

With regard to this clonotype: This CDR3 is missing its conserved last phenylalanine or tryptophan, likely due to a read error. The chain uses TRBV7-2 and TRBJ2-7, with a possible D match to TRBD1 (5 bases). Germline V lookup: CDR1 SGHTA, CDR2 FQGNSA. This CDR3 spans 13 amino acids. The CDR3 bases are TGTGCCAGCAGTTTAGGCAGGGCCTACGAGCAGTACCAC. Its translation: CASSLGRAYEQYH.

This clonotype was observed once. At one end, the junction sequence differs from germline, possibly due to a read error. The CDR3 protein is CSVTAGRVYSEAFF. The DNA of the CDR3 is TGCAGCGTTACGGCTGGCAGGGTATATTCTGAAGCGTTCTTT. The genes are TRBV29-1 and TRBJ2-7, with TRBD1 as a possible D gene (5 bases). Germline V gives CDR1 SQVTM, CDR2 ANQGSEA. The CDR3 covers 14 residues.

This clonotype was picked up many times. The junction and the germline gene differ at one end; a read error may be behind it. The chain employs TRBV9 and TRBJ2-7, with 8 bases identical to TRBD2. Germline assignment: CDR1 SGDLS and CDR2 YYNGEE. The CDR3 extends over 13 amino acids. DNA of the CDR3: TGTGCCAGCAGCGTGTCGGGACTAGTCTACGAGCAGTTC. As protein: CASSVSGLVYEQF. Full variable domain (outside the CDR3, taken from reference TRBV9 and TRBJ2-7): DSGVTQTPKHLITATGQRVTLRCSPRSGDLSVYWYQQSLDQGLQFLIQYYNGEERAKGNILERFSAQQFPDLHSELNLSSLELGDSALYFCASSVSGLVYEQFGPGTRLTVT.

Comments on this clonotype: This is likely a read error, given that the CDR3 carries no conserved phenylalanine or tryptophan at its end. The DNA is left out, because the CDR3 cannot be placed on it with certainty; the CDR3 is given as TCRdb lists it. The J gene is TRBJ1-5, the V gene TRBV24-1. The CDR3 is 12 residues long, counting both termini. The germline V gene encodes CDR1 KGHDR and CDR2 SFDVKD. The CDR3 spells CATSDLTNGQDY.

The chain has TRBV5-1 and TRBJ2-6; 16 bases agree with TRBD2. V lost 3 bases to trimming and J lost 0 bases; unmatched junction nucleotides: 6. This CDR3 contains 20 residues. Germline V gene data show CDR1 as SGHRS and CDR2 as YFSETQ. Written as DNA, the CDR3 is TGCGCCAGCAGCTCCACGGGACTAGCGGGGGGGAGCTCTGGGGCCAACGTCCTGACTTTC. It is translated as CASSSTGLAGGSSGANVLTF.

Notes on this clonotype: The junction does not match germline at one end; this may be a read error. V and J are TRBV9 and TRBJ2-5; no clear D. The CDR3 consists of 14 residues. Germline V gene data show CDR1 as SGDLS and CDR2 as YYNGEE. CDR3 residues: CASRIWDNEENQYF. DNA of the CDR3: TGTGCCAGCAGGATCTGGGATAACGAAGAGAACCAGTACTTC.

The chain recombines TRBV7-8 with TRBJ1-3, with D uncertain. The CDR3 runs to 15 residues. The V gene's germline CDR1 is SGHVS and CDR2 FQNEAQ. The V and J ends lost 5 bases and 13 bases respectively, with 24 bases between them. CDR3 sequence: CASSQVRGSGNAIYF. The CDR3 DNA sequence: TGTGCCAGCAGCCAAGTGAGAGGCTCTGGAAACGCGATATATTTT.

With regard to this clonotype: At one boundary the junction diverges from the germline segment, which might be a read error. The genes are TRBV11-2 and TRBJ1-1; D remains unclear. The germline V gene has CDR1 SGHAT and CDR2 FQNNGV. The CDR3 loop spans 13 amino acids. CDR3 amino acids: CASSRQVLTEASF. CDR3 coding DNA: TGTGCCAGCAGCCGTCAGGTGTTGACTGAAGCTTCCTTT.

As to this clonotype: An end of the junction does not agree with germline; a read error may underlie this. V and J are TRBV7-6 and TRBJ1-5, with 7 bases lining up with TRBD1. The CDR3 extends over 14 amino acids. Per germline, CDR1 SGHVS and CDR2 FNYEAQ. The CDR3 loop reads CASSSGQDSSYEQF. DNA of the CDR3: TGTGCCAGCAGCTCCGGACAGGATAGCTCCTACGAGCAGTTT.

About this clonotype itself: The germline gene is not matched at one end of the junction; a read error may be the cause. V and J are TRBV2 and TRBJ1-2; tentative D call: TRBD1 (5 bases). Germline V gene sequence: CDR1 SNHLY, CDR2 FYNNEI. This CDR3 contains 14 residues. The CDR3 protein is CASSPGTAISGDTF. DNA of the CDR3: TGTGCCAGCAGCCCCGGGACGGCCATCTCTGGCGACACCTTC. The full variable domain, with the rest looked up from reference TRBV2 and TRBJ1-2, is EPEVTQTPSHQVTQMGQEVILRCVPISNHLYFYWYRQILGQKVEFLVSFYNNEISEKSEIFDDQFSVERPDGSNFTLKIRSTKLEDSAMYFCASSPGTAISGDTFGSGTRLTVV.

This clonotype was seen once. One end of the junction fails to match germline, which may point to a read error. The V call is TRBV12-3 or TRBV12-4, the J call TRBJ2-7; D remains unclear. This CDR3 comprises 15 residues. The CDR3 nucleotides read TGTGCCAGCAGCTTAGATCCCGGTCCCGACTACGAGCAGTACTTC. Its translation is CASSLDPGPDYEQYF.